This T cell receptor beta chain was found in a study of shared clonotypes between healthy human individuals. Study-wide points: Larger estimated richness was generally recorded for naive subsets relative to memory subsets. Compared with clonotypes that all four donors shared, non-shared clonotypes had lower generation probabilities.

Trimming removed 4 bases from V and 3 bases from J; junction bases left unmatched: 5. CDR1 and CDR2 from the germline V gene are MNHEY and SMNVEV (reference sequence). The CDR3 covers 15 residues. In regard to this clone: Its antigen is not identified.

Several immunoSEQ plates received, in even portions, the genomic DNA of each subset. Profiling relied on immunoSEQ multiplex PCR, and the TCRdb table lists in-frame clones only, not all of them. The sample carries 2,500,000 or so clones, around nine tenths recorded once. Subsets obtained from CD4+ cells comprised CD45RA+ naive and CD45RA-negative memory cells. Sequenced input: naive CD4+ T cells sorted from blood. Subset defined: CD45RA+ positively selected. The receptor's source is a man aged 18 to 35 in good health. This chain links TRBV27 with TRBJ1-5, with 8 bases aligning to TRBD1. Written as DNA, the CDR3 is TGTGCCAGCAGTTCTACAGGGGGTAACAATCAGCCCCAGCATTTT. It is translated as CASSSTGGNNQPQHF.